These T cell receptor beta chains were read from a single sample in a study of T-cell memory formation after mild COVID-19. TCRdb reanalysed the 5' RACE reads using MiXCR and keeps one entry per CDR3 protein. The data show hundreds of thousands of distinct CDR3 sequences, around 21% seen once. The sample taken for sequencing was PBMCs or a T cell subset sorted from them (not recorded which). The receptors shown here come from an adult woman who had mild COVID-19 (a few samples of this study predate the infection). Cell type and time point are not known. The conserved cysteine and the conserved F or W are not part of the CDR3 here.

j_gene: TRBJ2-7; v_gene: TRBV5-6; CDR3aa: ASSRAGTGSYEQY
j_gene: TRBJ2-5; v_gene: TRBV5-1; CDR3aa: ASSLAGTSGTQTQY
j_gene: TRBJ2-7; v_gene: TRBV4-2; CDR3aa: ASSQPGPGEQY
j_gene: TRBJ2-7; v_gene: TRBV5-1; CDR3aa: ASSKAGTGLSYEQY
j_gene: TRBJ2-5; v_gene: TRBV27; CDR3aa: ASSLRLAGVHETQY
j_gene: TRBJ2-1; v_gene: TRBV7-2; CDR3aa: ASSLGDSYSYNEQF
j_gene: TRBJ2-1; v_gene: TRBV5-1; CDR3aa: ASSPPGQGADEQF
j_gene: TRBJ1-2; v_gene: TRBV12-3/TRBV12-4; CDR3aa: ASSLGTGKYGYT
j_gene: TRBJ1-2; v_gene: TRBV6-2/TRBV6-3; CDR3aa: AITGGQANYGYT
j_gene: TRBJ2-3; v_gene: TRBV12-3/TRBV12-4; CDR3aa: ASSQDRLSTDTQY
j_gene: TRBJ1-3; v_gene: TRBV25-1; CDR3aa: ASSDRQALSGNTIY
j_gene: TRBJ2-5; v_gene: TRBV20-1; CDR3aa: SARGIAGGLETQY
j_gene: TRBJ2-7; v_gene: TRBV6-5; CDR3aa: ASSYSSGGSYEQY
j_gene: TRBJ2-5; v_gene: TRBV12-3/TRBV12-4; CDR3aa: ASSVQGKETQY